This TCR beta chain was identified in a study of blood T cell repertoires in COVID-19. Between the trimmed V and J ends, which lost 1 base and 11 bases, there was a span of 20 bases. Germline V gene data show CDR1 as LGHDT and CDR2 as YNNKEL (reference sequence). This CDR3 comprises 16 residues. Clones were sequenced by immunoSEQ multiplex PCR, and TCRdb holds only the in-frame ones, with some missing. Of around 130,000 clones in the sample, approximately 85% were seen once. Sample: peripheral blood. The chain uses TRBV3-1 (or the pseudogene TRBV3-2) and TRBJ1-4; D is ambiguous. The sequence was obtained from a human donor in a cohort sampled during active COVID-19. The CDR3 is CASSQVWQADLRKLFF. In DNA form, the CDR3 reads TGTGCCAGCAGCCAAGTTTGGCAGGCCGATCTCAGGAAACTGTTTTTT.